A single sample gave rise to the 3 T cell receptor beta chains below, sequenced in a study of response to subunit inactivated influenza vaccine. TCRdb processed the RT-PCR reads anew with MiXCR; each CDR3 protein has one entry. The sample has about 650,000 distinct CDR3 sequences, about 15% seen once. The sample consisted of PBMCs from blood, taken 14 to 15 days before vaccination. Receptors originate from a man in his fifties or sixties who received an inactivated influenza vaccine.

This clonotype was found many times. The genes are TRBV7-8 and TRBJ2-1; TRBD2 matches 7 bases. With 5 bases clipped from V and 4 bases from J, the junction kept 11 bases outside the gene matches. The V gene's germline CDR1 is SGHVS and CDR2 FQNEAQ. The CDR3 totals 16 residues. The CDR3 sequence is CASSAGPPGGYNEQFF. CDR3 sequence (DNA): TGTGCCAGCAGCGCCGGTCCGCCGGGAGGTTACAATGAGCAGTTCTTC.

This clonotype was detected a few times. V and J are TRBV28 and TRBJ1-1, with D possibly matching TRBD1 (5 bases). Germline V gene sequence: CDR1 MDHEN, CDR2 SYDVKM. The CDR3 spans 15 residues. V lost 6 bases and J lost 5, with 19 bases in between. CDR3 DNA sequence: TGTGCCAGCAGCCTCTTGAATCAGGGAGAGACTGAAGCTTTCTTT. This encodes CASSLLNQGETEAFF.

This clonotype has a handful of counts. The CDR3 DNA reads TGCAGCGTTGTAATCGAGAACACTGAAGCTTTCTTT. Translated, it gives CSVVIENTEAFF. V is TRBV29-1 and J is TRBJ1-1; no clear D. The CDR3 sequence is 12 residues long. V was shortened by 4 bases and J by 1 base, with 7 bases between the two germline ends. The germline CDR1 and CDR2 sequences are SQVTM and ANQGSEA.